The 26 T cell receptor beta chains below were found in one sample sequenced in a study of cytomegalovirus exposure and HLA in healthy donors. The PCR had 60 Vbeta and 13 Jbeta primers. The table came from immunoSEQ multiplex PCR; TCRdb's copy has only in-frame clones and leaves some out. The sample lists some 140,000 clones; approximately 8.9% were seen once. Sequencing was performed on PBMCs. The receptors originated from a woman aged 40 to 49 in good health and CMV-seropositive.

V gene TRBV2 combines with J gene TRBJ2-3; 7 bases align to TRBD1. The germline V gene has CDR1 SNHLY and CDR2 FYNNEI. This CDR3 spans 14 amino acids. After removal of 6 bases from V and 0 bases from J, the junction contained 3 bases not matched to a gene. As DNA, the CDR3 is TGTGCCAGCAGGACAGGGCCTAGCACAGATACGCAGTATTTT. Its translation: CASRTGPSTDTQYF.

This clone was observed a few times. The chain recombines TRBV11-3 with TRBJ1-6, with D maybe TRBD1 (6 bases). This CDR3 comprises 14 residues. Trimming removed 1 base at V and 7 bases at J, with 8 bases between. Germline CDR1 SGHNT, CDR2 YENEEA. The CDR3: CASSLGQANSPLHF. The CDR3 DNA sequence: TGTGCCAGCAGCTTAGGACAGGCCAATTCACCCCTCCACTTT.

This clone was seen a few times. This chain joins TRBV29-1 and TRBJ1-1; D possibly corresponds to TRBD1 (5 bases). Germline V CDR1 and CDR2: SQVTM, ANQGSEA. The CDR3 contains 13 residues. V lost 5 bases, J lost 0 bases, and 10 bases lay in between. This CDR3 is CSVCGRVNTEAFF. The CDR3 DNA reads TGCAGCGTTTGTGGCAGGGTGAACACTGAAGCTTTCTTT.

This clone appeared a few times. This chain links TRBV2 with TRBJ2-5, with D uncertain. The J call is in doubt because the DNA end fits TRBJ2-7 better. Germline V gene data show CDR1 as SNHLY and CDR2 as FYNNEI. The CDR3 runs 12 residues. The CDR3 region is CASISVSYEQYF. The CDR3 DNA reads TGTGCCAGCATCAGCGTTTCCTACGAGCAGTACTTC.

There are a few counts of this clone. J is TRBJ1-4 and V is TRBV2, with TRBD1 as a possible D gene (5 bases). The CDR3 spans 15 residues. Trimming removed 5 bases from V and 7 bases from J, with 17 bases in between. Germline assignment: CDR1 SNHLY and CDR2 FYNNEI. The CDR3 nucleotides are TGTGCCAGCAGTCCCCAAGGGGCTACTCTTGAAAAACTGTTTTTT. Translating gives CASSPQGATLEKLFF.

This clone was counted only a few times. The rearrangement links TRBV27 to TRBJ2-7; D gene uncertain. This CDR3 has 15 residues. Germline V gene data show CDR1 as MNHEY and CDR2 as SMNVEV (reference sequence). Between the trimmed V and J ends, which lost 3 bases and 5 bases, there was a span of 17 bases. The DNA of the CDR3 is TGTGCCAGCAGTTTTGAGGCCAGACGCATTAACGAGCAGTACTTC. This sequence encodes CASSFEARRINEQYF.

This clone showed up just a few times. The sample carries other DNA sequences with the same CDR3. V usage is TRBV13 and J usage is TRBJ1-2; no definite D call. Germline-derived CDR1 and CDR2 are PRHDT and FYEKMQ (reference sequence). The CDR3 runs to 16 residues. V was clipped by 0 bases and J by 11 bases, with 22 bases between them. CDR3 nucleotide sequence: TGTGCCAGCAGCTTAGGGCGTCAGAGAACTACTGGTGGTTACACCTTC. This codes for CASSLGRQRTTGGYTF.

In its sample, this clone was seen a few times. CDR3 DNA: TGTGCCAGCAGCACGGGGGACTCCGTCTACAATGAGCAGTTCTTC. Encoded protein: CASSTGDSVYNEQFF. The chain has TRBV11-3 and TRBJ2-1, with a tentative D call TRBD2 (6 bases). This CDR3 is 15 amino acids long. Germline V gene data show CDR1 as SGHNT and CDR2 as YENEEA. The V and J ends lost 5 bases and 3 bases respectively, with 14 bases between them.

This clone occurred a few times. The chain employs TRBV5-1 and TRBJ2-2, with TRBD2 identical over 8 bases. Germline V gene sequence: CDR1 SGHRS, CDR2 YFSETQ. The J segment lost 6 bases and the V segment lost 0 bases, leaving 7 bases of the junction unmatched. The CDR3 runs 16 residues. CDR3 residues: CASSLGGSGVSGELFF. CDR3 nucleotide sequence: TGCGCCAGCAGCTTGGGAGGTAGCGGGGTCTCCGGGGAGCTGTTTTTT.

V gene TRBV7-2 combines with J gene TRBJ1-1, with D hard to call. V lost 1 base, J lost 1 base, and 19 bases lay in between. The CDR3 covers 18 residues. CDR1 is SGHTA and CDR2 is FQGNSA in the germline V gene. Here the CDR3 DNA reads TGTGCCAGCAGCTTAGTTGGTGCGGCCGCTACCTGGAACACTGAAGCTTTCTTT. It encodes CASSLVGAAATWNTEAFF.

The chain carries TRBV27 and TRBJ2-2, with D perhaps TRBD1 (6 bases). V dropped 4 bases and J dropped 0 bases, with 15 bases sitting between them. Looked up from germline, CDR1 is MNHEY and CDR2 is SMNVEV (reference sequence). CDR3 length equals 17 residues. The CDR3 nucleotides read TGTGCCAGCAGTTCCCCCGGGACACCGACGAACACCGGGGAGCTGTTTTTT. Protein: CASSSPGTPTNTGELFF.

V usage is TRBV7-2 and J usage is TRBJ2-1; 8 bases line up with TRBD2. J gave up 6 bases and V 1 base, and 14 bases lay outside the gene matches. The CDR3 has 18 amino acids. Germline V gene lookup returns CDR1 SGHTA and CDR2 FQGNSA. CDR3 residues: CASSLEVTGLVFSNEQFF. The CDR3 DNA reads TGTGCCAGCAGCTTAGAGGTAACGGGACTAGTTTTCTCCAATGAGCAGTTCTTC. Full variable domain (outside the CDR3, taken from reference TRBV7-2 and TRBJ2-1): GAGVSQSPSNKVTEKGKDVELRCDPISGHTALYWYRQSLGQGLEFLIYFQGNSAPDKSGLPSDRFSAERTGGSVSTLTIQRTQQEDSAVYLCASSLEVTGLVFSNEQFFGPGTRLTVL.

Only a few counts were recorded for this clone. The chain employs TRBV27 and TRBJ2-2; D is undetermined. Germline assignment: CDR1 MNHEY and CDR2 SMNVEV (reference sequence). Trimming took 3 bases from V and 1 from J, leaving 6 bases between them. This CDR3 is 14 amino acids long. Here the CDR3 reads CASSLRWNTGELFF. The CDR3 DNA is TGTGCCAGCAGTTTGAGATGGAACACCGGGGAGCTGTTTTTT.

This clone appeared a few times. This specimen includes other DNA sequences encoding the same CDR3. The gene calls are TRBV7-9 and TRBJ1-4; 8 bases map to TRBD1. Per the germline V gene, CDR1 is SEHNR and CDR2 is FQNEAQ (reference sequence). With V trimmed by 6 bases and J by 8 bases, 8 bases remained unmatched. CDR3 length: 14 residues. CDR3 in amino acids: CASSLGQGGEKLFF. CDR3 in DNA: TGTGCCAGCAGTCTTGGACAGGGTGGGGAAAAACTGTTTTTT. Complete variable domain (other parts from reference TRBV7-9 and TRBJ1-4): DTGVSQNPRHKITKRGQNVTFRCDPISEHNRLYWYRQTLGQGPEFLTYFQNEAQLEKSRLLSDRFSAERPKGSFSTLEIQRTEQGDSAMYLCASSLGQGGEKLFFGSGTQLSVL.

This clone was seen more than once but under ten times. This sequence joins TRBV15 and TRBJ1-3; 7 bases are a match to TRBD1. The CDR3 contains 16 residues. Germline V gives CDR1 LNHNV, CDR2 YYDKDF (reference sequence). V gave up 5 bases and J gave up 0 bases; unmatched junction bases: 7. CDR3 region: CATSSEGALSGNTIYF. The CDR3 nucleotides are TGTGCCACCAGCTCAGAGGGGGCCCTCTCTGGAAACACCATATATTTT.

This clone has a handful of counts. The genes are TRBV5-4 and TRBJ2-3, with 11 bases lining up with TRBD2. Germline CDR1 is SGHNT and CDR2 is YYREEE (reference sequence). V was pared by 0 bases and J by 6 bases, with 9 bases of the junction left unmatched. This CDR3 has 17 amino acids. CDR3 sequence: CASSLDLTSGGSDTQYF. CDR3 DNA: TGTGCCAGCAGCTTGGACCTAACTAGCGGGGGTTCGGATACGCAGTATTTT.

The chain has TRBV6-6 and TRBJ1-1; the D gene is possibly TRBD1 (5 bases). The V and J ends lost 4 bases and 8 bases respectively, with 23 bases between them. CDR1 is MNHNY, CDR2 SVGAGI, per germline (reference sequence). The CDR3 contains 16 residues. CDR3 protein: CASSSSGAGWGPEAFF. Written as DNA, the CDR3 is TGTGCCAGCAGTTCCTCCGGAGCGGGATGGGGACCCGAAGCTTTCTTT.

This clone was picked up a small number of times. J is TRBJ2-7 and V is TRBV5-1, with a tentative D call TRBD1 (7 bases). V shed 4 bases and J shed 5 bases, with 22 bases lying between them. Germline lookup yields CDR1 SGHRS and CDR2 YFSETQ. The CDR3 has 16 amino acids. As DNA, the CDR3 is TGCGCCAGCAGCCCAGGGGGAGGAGGGTTTACGAACGAGCAGTACTTC. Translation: CASSPGGGGFTNEQYF.

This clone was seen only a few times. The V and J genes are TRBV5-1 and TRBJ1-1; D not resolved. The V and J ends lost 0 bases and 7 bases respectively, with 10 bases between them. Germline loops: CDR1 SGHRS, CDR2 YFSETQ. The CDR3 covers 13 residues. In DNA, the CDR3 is TGCGCCAGCAGCTTGGGTGGAGGAGTTGAAGCTTTCTTT. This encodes CASSLGGGVEAFF.

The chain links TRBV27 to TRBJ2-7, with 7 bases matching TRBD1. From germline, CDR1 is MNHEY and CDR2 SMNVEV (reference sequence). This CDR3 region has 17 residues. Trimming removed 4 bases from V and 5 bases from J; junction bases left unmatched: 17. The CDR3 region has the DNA TGTGCCAGCAGTTCATATCCCCTAAGGACAGGACCTCACGAGCAGTACTTC. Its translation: CASSSYPLRTGPHEQYF.

CDR3 sequence: CASSPTGASYEQYF. CDR3 sequence (DNA): TGTGCCAGCAGTCCGACAGGGGCTTCCTACGAGCAGTACTTC. The chain recombines TRBV11-2 with TRBJ2-7, with 8 bases fitting TRBD1. This CDR3 has 14 amino acids. CDR1 SGHAT and CDR2 FQNNGV come from the germline V gene. V dropped 6 bases and J dropped 1; count of bases not matched to a gene: 5.

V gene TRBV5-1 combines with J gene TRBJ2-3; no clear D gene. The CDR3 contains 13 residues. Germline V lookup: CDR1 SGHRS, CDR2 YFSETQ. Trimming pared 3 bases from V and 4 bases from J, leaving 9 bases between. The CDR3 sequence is CASSSRSADTQYF. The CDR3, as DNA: TGCGCCAGCAGCTCTAGGTCGGCAGATACGCAGTATTTT. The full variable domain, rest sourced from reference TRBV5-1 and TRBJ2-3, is KAGVTQTPRYLIKTRGQQVTLSCSPISGHRSVSWYQQTPGQGLQFLFEYFSETQRNKGNFPGRFSGRQFSNSRSEMNVSTLELGDSALYLCASSSRSADTQYFGPGTRLTVL.

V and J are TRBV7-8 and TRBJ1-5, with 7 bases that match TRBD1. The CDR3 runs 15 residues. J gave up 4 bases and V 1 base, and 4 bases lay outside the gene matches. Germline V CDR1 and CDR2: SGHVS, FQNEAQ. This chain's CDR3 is CASSLVRDRNQPQHF. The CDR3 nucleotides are TGTGCCAGCAGCTTAGTCCGGGACAGAAATCAGCCCCAGCATTTT.

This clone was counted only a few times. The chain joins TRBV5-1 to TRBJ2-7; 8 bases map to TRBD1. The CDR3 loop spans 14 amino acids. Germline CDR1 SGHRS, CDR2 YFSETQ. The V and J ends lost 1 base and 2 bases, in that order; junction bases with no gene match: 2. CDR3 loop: CASSLRTGTYEQYF. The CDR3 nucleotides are TGCGCCAGCAGCTTGAGGACAGGGACCTACGAGCAGTACTTC.

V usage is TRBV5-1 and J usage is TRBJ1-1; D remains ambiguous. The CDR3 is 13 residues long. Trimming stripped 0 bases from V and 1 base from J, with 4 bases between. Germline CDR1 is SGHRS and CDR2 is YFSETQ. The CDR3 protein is CASSLAGNTEAFF. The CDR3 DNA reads TGCGCCAGCAGCTTGGCCGGGAACACTGAAGCTTTCTTT.

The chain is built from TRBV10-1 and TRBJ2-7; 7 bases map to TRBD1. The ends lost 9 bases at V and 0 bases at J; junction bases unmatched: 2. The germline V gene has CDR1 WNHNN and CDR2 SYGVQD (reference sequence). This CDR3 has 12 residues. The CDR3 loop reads CARGDSSYEQYF. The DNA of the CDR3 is TGCGCCAGGGGGGACAGCTCCTACGAGCAGTACTTC.